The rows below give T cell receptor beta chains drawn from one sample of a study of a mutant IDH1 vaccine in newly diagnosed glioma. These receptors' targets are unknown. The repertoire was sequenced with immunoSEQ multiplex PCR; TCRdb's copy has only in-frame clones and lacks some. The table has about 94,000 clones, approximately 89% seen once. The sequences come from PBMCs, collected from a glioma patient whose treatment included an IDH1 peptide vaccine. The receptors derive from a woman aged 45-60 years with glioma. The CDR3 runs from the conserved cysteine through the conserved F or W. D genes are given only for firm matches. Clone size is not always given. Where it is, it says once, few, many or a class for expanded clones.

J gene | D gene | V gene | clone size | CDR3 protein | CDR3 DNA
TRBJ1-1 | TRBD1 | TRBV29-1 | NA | CSVERGQGYGEAFF | TGCAGCGTTGAAAGAGGACAGGGGTACGGTGAAGCTTTCTTT
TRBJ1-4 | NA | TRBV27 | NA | CASKRDPATNEKLFF | TGTGCCAGCAAGCGGGACCCTGCAACTAATGAAAAACTGTTTTTT
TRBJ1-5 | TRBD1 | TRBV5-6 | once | CASSFYGQGGNQPQHF | TGTGCCAGCAGCTTTTACGGACAGGGCGGCAATCAGCCCCAGCATTTT
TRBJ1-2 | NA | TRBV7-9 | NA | CASSHPAGTRERDGYTF | TGTGCCAGCAGCCACCCCGCCGGGACAAGGGAAAGAGATGGCTACACCTTC
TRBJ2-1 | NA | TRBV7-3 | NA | CASSLSGGREQFF | TGTGCCAGCAGCTTATCTGGCGGTAGAGAGCAGTTCTTC
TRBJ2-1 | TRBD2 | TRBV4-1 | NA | CASSQVPAGPYNEQFF | TGCGCCAGCAGCCAAGTACCAGCGGGACCTTACAATGAGCAGTTCTTC
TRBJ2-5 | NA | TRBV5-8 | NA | CASSPRTEQETQYF | TGTGCCAGCAGCCCTAGGACAGAGCAAGAGACCCAGTACTTC
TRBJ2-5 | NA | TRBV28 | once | CASSFLPGTQYF | TGTGCCAGCAGTTTTCTTCCGGGGACCCAGTACTTC
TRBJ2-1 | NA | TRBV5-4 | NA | CASSLDLSSYNEQFF | TGTGCCAGCAGCTTGGACCTGAGCTCCTACAATGAGCAGTTCTTC
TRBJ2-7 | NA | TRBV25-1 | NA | CASSEPRVGEQYF | TGTGCCAGCAGTGAACCCAGGGTGGGCGAGCAGTACTTC
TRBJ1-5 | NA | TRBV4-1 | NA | CASRRDPSLPLTQHF | TGCGCCAGCAGACGGGACCCTAGCCTTCCTTTGACCCAGCATTTT
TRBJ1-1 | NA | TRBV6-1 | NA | CASSDPERGLEAFF | TGTGCCAGCAGTGACCCAGAGCGGGGTTTGGAAGCTTTCTTT
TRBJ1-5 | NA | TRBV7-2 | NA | CASSLGGTPQHF | TGTGCCAGCAGCTTGGGGGGGACGCCCCAGCATTTT